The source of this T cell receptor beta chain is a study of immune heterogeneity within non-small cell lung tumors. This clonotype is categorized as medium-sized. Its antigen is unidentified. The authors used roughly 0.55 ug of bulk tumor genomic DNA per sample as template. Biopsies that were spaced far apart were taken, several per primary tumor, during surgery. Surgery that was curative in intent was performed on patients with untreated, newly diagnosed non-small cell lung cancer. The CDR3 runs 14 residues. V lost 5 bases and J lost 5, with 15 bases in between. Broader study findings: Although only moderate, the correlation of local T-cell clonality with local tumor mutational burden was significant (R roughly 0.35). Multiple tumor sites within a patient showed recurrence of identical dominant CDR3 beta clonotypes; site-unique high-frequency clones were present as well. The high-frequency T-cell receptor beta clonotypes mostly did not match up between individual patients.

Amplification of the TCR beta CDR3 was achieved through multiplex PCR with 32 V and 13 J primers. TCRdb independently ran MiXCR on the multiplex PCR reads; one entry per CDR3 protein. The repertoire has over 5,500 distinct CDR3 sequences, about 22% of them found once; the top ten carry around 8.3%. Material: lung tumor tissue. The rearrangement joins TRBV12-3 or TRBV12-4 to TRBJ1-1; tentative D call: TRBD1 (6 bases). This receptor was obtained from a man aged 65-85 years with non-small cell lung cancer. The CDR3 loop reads CASSIDRSSTEAFF. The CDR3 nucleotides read TGTGCCAGCAGTATCGACAGGAGCTCTACTGAAGCTTTCTTT.